This TCR beta chain was sequenced for a study of CD8+CD57+ T cells in acquired aplastic anemia. The overall study: Mean yield of DNA from sorted CD4+ and CD8+ cells was roughly 3.1 ug.

Flow cytometry had shown expanded CD8+CD57+ cells in the patients chosen for sequencing. All patients had severe acquired aplastic anemia. This clonotype was seen ten or more times. What it recognizes is unknown. Genomic DNA constituted the template upon which TCR beta VDJ and CDR3 profiling was performed. TCRdb re-analysed the reads in MiXCR, keeping a single row per CDR3 protein. The sample yields 95,000 to 150,000 distinct CDR3 sequences, about 40% seen once. Findings and limits, study-wide: Patients and controls shared 25 to 35 CD8+ CDR3 sequences, highly expressed in patients.

From germline, CDR1 is MRHNA and CDR2 SNTAGT. The CDR3 extends over 16 amino acids. The V and J ends lost 5 bases and 5 bases, in that order; junction bases with no gene match: 12. The source is a human donor with aplastic anemia. The chain carries TRBV6-4 and TRBJ1-1; 9 bases agree with TRBD1. The sequenced sample consisted of sorted CD4+, CD8+, or CD8+CD57+ T cells (not recorded which) from PBMCs. The CDR3 coding sequence is TGTGCCAGCAGTCCTGTCCCGGGACAGGGATATACTGAAGCTTTCTTT. Translation gives CASSPVPGQGYTEAFF.